Listed below are T cell receptor beta chains from one sample, sequenced in a study of blood T cell repertoires in COVID-19. Method: immunoSEQ multiplex PCR; TCRdb's copy keeps in-frame clones and lacks some. The table has roughly 150,000 clones, more than 80% seen once. The sample consisted of peripheral blood. These receptors came from a man aged 55-75 years with acute or convalescent COVID-19. CDR3s leave out the opening cysteine and the closing phenylalanine or tryptophan.

TRBV6-5	ASSYSFGEGQY
TRBV6-4	ASSEKGGGPLH
TRBV27	ASSPGGASYNEQF
TRBV11-2	ASSLVGRRPQH
TRBV10-2	ASSDRGSNQPQH
TRBV3-1/TRBV3-2	ASSHAQGQETQY
TRBV6-5	ASSSGIGPQH
TRBV5-6	ASSFRLASTGELF
TRBV3-1/TRBV3-2	ASSQAGSGNEKLF
TRBV29-1	SVDRGATGELF
TRBV5-4	ASSLSGTGVDTIY
TRBV6-2/TRBV6-3	ASSYRQNYGYT
TRBV11-3	ASSSTGDSPLH
TRBV6-5	ASSRQGFSYEQY
TRBV29-1	SVADGVLGNQPQH
TRBV5-6	ASSLTGDTEKLF
TRBV5-1	ASSSFRDRGHSGELF